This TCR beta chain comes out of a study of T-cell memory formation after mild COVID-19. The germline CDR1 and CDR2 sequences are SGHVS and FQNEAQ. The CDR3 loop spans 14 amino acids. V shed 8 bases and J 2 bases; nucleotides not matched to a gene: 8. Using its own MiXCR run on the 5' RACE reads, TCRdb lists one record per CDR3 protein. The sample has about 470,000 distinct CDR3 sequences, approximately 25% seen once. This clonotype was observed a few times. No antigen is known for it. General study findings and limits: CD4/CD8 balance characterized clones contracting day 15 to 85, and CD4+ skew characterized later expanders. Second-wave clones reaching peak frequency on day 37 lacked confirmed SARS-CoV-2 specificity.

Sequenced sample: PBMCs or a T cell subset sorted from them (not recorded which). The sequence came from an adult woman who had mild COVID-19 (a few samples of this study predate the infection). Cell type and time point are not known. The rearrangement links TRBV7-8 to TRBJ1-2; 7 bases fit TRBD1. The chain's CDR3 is CASAPDRENYGYTF. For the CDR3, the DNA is TGTGCCAGCGCACCCGACAGGGAGAACTATGGCTACACCTTC.